What follows are 2 T cell receptor beta chains derived from one specimen sequenced in a study of T-cell reconstitution after alpha-beta-depleted transplantation in children. Preparation of the TCRbeta library was carried out with unique molecular identifiers. TCRdb reprocessed the PCR reads via MiXCR and lists one record per CDR3 protein. Of about 270,000 distinct CDR3 sequences in the sample, more than 8% were seen once. Sequenced here: PBMCs from the stem cell graft donor, sampled from the stem cell graft. These receptors were collected from a human donor who donated a stem cell graft to a child with SCID.

V and J are TRBV7-7 and TRBJ2-5, with TRBD2 matching over 10 bases. In germline, CDR1 is SSHAT, CDR2 FNYEAQ (reference sequence). After removal of 1 base from V and 4 bases from J, the junction contained 0 bases not matched to a gene. The CDR3 length is 14 residues. The CDR3 here is CASSLGLAGETQYF. CDR3 coding DNA: TGTGCCAGCAGCTTAGGACTAGCGGGAGAGACCCAGTACTTC.

Here the CDR3 reads CASSSAGGAYNEQFF. CDR3 sequence (DNA): TGTGCCAGCAGTTCTGCCGGGGGGGCCTACAATGAGCAGTTCTTC. The chain uses TRBV12-3 or TRBV12-4 and TRBJ2-1, with 8 bases fitting TRBD2. The CDR3 has 15 residues. J was trimmed by 2 bases and V by 4 bases; bases with no gene match: 4.